The 26 T cell receptor beta chains listed next were all sequenced from one sample in a study of cytomegalovirus exposure and HLA in healthy donors. The PCR used 60 Vbeta and 13 Jbeta primers. Using immunoSEQ multiplex PCR, the repertoire was profiled, and TCRdb retains in-frame clones only, with some absent. The sample holds approximately 120,000 clones, around 68% seen once. The sample taken for sequencing was PBMCs. The receptors come from a man aged 35-49 years in good health and CMV-seropositive.

The chain carries TRBV7-2 and TRBJ2-7, with D maybe TRBD2 (6 bases). The V end lost 5 bases, the J end lost 4 bases, and 18 bases lay between the germline ends. The CDR3 is made up of 15 amino acids. Germline lookup yields CDR1 SGHTA and CDR2 FQGNSA. The CDR3 DNA reads TGTGCCAGCAGCCGAAGCCAGGAGGGGCGGTACGAGCAGTACTTC. As protein: CASSRSQEGRYEQYF.

This clone has a handful of counts. The chain couples TRBV28 to TRBJ2-3; no clear D gene. Germline V gives CDR1 MDHEN, CDR2 SYDVKM. This CDR3 is built from 10 residues. CDR3 in DNA: TGTGCGAGGAGCACAGATACGCAGTATTTT. Protein product: CARSTDTQYF.

The chain links TRBV5-1 to TRBJ2-7, with D perhaps matching TRBD2 (7 bases). The CDR3 runs to 14 residues. Trimming took 0 bases from V and 5 from J, leaving 12 bases between them. In germline, CDR1 is SGHRS, CDR2 YFSETQ. The CDR3 region is CASSLVGGQNEQYF. For the CDR3, the DNA is TGCGCCAGCAGCTTGGTCGGGGGGCAAAACGAGCAGTACTTC.

This clone was recorded a few times. V is TRBV5-8 and J is TRBJ2-7; D might be TRBD1 (5 bases). Trimming stripped 7 bases from V and 0 bases from J, with 14 bases between. The CDR3 is 14 residues long. The germline CDR1 and CDR2 sequences are SGHTS and YDEGEE. The CDR3: CASLRQLSSYEQYF. CDR3 nucleotide sequence: TGTGCCAGCCTCCGACAGCTGAGCTCCTACGAGCAGTACTTC.

The chain is built from TRBV29-1 and TRBJ1-2, with D tentatively TRBD1 (6 bases). V was trimmed by 3 bases and J by 5 bases, leaving 13 bases between them. The CDR3 extends over 13 amino acids. The germline V gene has CDR1 SQVTM and CDR2 ANQGSEA. In nucleotides, the CDR3 is TGCAGCGTTGATTGGGGGCGCAGGTATGGCTACACCTTC. It translates to CSVDWGRRYGYTF.

This clone has just a few counts. This chain joins TRBV10-3 and TRBJ1-3; D call uncertain. The CDR3 extends over 14 amino acids. Trimming took 10 bases from V and 0 from J, leaving 13 bases between them. Per the germline V gene, CDR1 is ENHRY and CDR2 is SYGVKD. The CDR3 bases are TGTGCCACCTTGGACGGGAGCTCTGGAAACACCATATATTTT. Protein: CATLDGSSGNTIYF.

The chain uses TRBV6-5 and TRBJ2-7, with TRBD2 matching over 7 bases. Germline CDR1 MNHEY, CDR2 SVGAGI. CDR3 size: 13 residues. With 6 bases clipped from V and 3 bases from J, the junction kept 5 bases outside the gene matches. DNA of the CDR3: TGTGCCAGCAGCCAACCGGGAGGCTACGAGCAGTACTTC. Translated: CASSQPGGYEQYF.

In this sample, this clone turned up many times. Sequence at one end of the junction differs from germline and may be a read error. The chain couples TRBV7-7 to TRBJ2-1; 12 bases fit TRBD2. Germline V gene sequence: CDR1 SSHAT, CDR2 FNYEAQ (reference sequence). The CDR3 has 17 residues. This CDR3 is CASSLASPSGRVNEQFF. DNA for the CDR3: TGTGCTAGCAGCTTAGCTAGTCCTAGCGGGAGGGTTAATGAGCAGTTCTTC.

The CDR3 DNA reads TGTGCCAGCAGGCCGGGACAGGGAACGTTTAGCTACACCTTC. Its protein product is CASRPGQGTFSYTF. The chain combines TRBV11-2 with TRBJ1-2; 9 bases are shared with TRBD1. In germline, CDR1 is SGHAT, CDR2 FQNNGV. V shed 6 bases and J 9 bases; nucleotides not matched to a gene: 11. The CDR3 runs to 14 residues.

The V call is TRBV29-1, the J call TRBJ1-1, with D hard to call. CDR3 length equals 12 residues. V was clipped by 4 bases and J by 1 base, with 7 bases between them. In germline, CDR1 is SQVTM, CDR2 ANQGSEA. Here the CDR3 reads CSVGEGNTEAFF. The CDR3 bases are TGCAGCGTTGGGGAGGGGAACACTGAAGCTTTCTTT.

V gene TRBV30 combines with J gene TRBJ2-7, with 7 nucleotides matching TRBD2. This CDR3 has 14 residues. V was pared by 0 bases and J by 3 bases, with 5 bases of the junction left unmatched. CDR1 is GTSNPN and CDR2 is SVGIG in the germline V gene (reference sequence). DNA for the CDR3: TGTGCCTGGAGTGTACAGCGGGGATTCTACGAGCAGTACTTC. It codes for CAWSVQRGFYEQYF.

V is TRBV5-6 and J is TRBJ2-3, with D possibly being TRBD1 (6 bases). Germline CDR1 SGHDT, CDR2 YYEEEE. Trimming shortened V by 2 bases and J by 5 bases, and 15 bases separated the two germline ends. The CDR3 has 15 amino acids. The CDR3 loop is CASSFQMIRGDTQYF. The CDR3 bases are TGTGCCAGCAGCTTCCAGATGATCAGGGGAGATACGCAGTATTTT.

J is TRBJ2-2 and V is TRBV12-5, with TRBD1 identical over 7 bases. Germline V gene lookup returns CDR1 LGHNT and CDR2 FRNRAP. The CDR3 is 13 residues long. The CDR3 DNA reads as TGTATGACAGGGAAGAGTACCGCCGGGGAGCTGTTTTTT. Amino acid sequence: CMTGKSTAGELFF. The whole variable domain, filled in from reference TRBV12-5 and TRBJ2-2, reads DARVTQTPRHKVTEMGQEVTMRCQPILGHNTVFWYRQTMMQGLELLAYFRNRAPLDDSGMPKDRFSAEMPDATLATLKIQPSEPRDSAVYFCMTGKSTAGELFFGEGSRLTVL.

This clone came up a few times. V and J are TRBV18 and TRBJ2-1; tentative D call: TRBD2 (6 bases). V was clipped by 0 bases and J by 4 bases, with 10 bases between them. The CDR3 contains 15 residues. The germline V gene encodes CDR1 KGHSH and CDR2 LQKENI. In DNA form, the CDR3 reads TGTGCCAGCTCACCACCGGCGGGGCAGTACAATGAGCAGTTCTTC. Translated: CASSPPAGQYNEQFF. Together with reference TRBV18 and TRBJ2-1, the CDR3 gives the full variable domain: NAGVMQNPRHLVRRRGQEARLRCSPMKGHSHVYWYRQLPEEGLKFMVYLQKENIIDESGMPKERFSAEFPKEGPSILRIQQVVRGDSAAYFCASSPPAGQYNEQFFGPGTRLTVL.

V is TRBV5-6 and J is TRBJ2-5; no firm D call. Germline-derived CDR1 and CDR2 are SGHDT and YYEEEE. V shed 0 bases and J shed 3 bases, with 3 bases lying between them. The CDR3 has 12 residues. The CDR3 spells CASSLAEETQYF. CDR3 nucleotides: TGTGCCAGCAGCTTGGCTGAAGAGACCCAGTACTTC.

In its sample, this clone was seen once. The V call is TRBV5-6, the J call TRBJ1-3, with D uncertain. CDR1 and CDR2 from the germline V gene are SGHDT and YYEEEE. This CDR3 has 13 residues. Trimming removed 4 bases from V and 0 bases from J, with 5 bases in between. The CDR3 loop reads CASSLFSGNTIYF. Written as DNA, the CDR3 is TGTGCCAGCAGCCTCTTCTCTGGAAACACCATATATTTT.

The chain uses TRBV18 and TRBJ1-1, with D possibly TRBD1 on 6 matching bases. The V end lost 0 bases, the J end lost 0 bases, and 14 bases lay between the germline ends. Per the germline V gene, CDR1 is KGHSH and CDR2 is LQKENI. The CDR3 extends over 17 amino acids. The CDR3 nucleotides are TGTGCCAGCTCACCACCGGGGGCAGGGGCCTTGAACACTGAAGCTTTCTTT. Translating gives CASSPPGAGALNTEAFF.

The rearrangement joins TRBV19 to TRBJ1-6; D might be TRBD1 (6 bases). Germline V gene sequence: CDR1 LNHDA, CDR2 SQIVND (reference sequence). The length of the CDR3 is 16 residues. V lost 4 bases and J 9 bases, leaving 19 bases between the germline ends. CDR3 in amino acids: CASSSSTGQRGSPLHF. CDR3 bases: TGTGCCAGTAGTAGTTCGACAGGCCAACGGGGTTCACCCCTCCACTTT.

This clone was seen just once. This chain joins TRBV18 and TRBJ1-5; 9 bases map to TRBD1. Looked up from germline, CDR1 is KGHSH and CDR2 is LQKENI. CDR3 size: 15 residues. J gave up 6 bases and V 6 bases, and 9 bases lay outside the gene matches. The CDR3, as DNA: TGTGCCAGCTCGCAAACTACAGGGGGCGGTCAGCCCCAGCATTTT. It specifies CASSQTTGGGQPQHF.

The chain carries TRBV4-1 and TRBJ2-1; TRBD2 aligns across 9 bases. The junction had 0 bases not matched to a gene; V was cut back by 0 bases and J by 0 bases. CDR1 and CDR2 from the germline V gene are MGHRA and YSYEKL. CDR3 length: 16 amino acids. The CDR3 here is CASSQEREGSYNEQFF. In nucleotides, the CDR3 is TGCGCCAGCAGCCAAGAGCGGGAGGGCTCCTACAATGAGCAGTTCTTC.

This sequence joins TRBV5-1 and TRBJ1-5; D perhaps matches TRBD1 (5 bases). V was trimmed by 0 bases and J by 6 bases, leaving 7 bases between them. Germline CDR1 SGHRS, CDR2 YFSETQ. The CDR3 is 13 residues long. The CDR3 loop is CASSLEGAQPQHF. In DNA form, the CDR3 reads TGCGCCAGCAGCTTGGAAGGGGCTCAGCCCCAGCATTTT. Filled out from reference TRBV5-1 and TRBJ1-5, the complete variable domain reads KAGVTQTPRYLIKTRGQQVTLSCSPISGHRSVSWYQQTPGQGLQFLFEYFSETQRNKGNFPGRFSGRQFSNSRSEMNVSTLELGDSALYLCASSLEGAQPQHFGDGTRLSIL.

This chain links TRBV6-5 with TRBJ2-7, with 9 bases matching TRBD1. From germline, CDR1 is MNHEY and CDR2 SVGAGI. This CDR3 is built from 15 residues. The junction had 6 bases not matched to a gene; V was cut back by 6 bases and J by 0 bases. The CDR3 coding sequence is TGTGCCAGCAGCTACGGGACAGGGACCTCCTACGAGCAGTACTTC. It encodes CASSYGTGTSYEQYF.

This clone came up once. The J gene is TRBJ2-5, the V gene TRBV7-2, with 13 bases aligning to TRBD2. The CDR3 runs 16 residues. CDR1 and CDR2 from the germline V gene are SGHTA and FQGNSA. The V gene end was trimmed by 5 bases and the J gene end by 1 base; junction bases not matched to a gene: 4. CDR3 loop: CASSQGLAGPQETQYF. The CDR3 nucleotides are TGTGCCAGCAGCCAGGGACTAGCGGGGCCCCAAGAGACCCAGTACTTC.

This clone has only one observation. The rearrangement joins TRBV28 to TRBJ2-6; 8 bases are a match to TRBD1. Germline V gene sequence: CDR1 MDHEN, CDR2 SYDVKM. The CDR3 extends over 16 amino acids. With 8 bases clipped from V and 0 bases from J, the junction kept 6 bases outside the gene matches. DNA for the CDR3: TGTGCCAGCCGGCCAGGGGGCAACTCTGGGGCCAACGTCCTGACTTTC. Its protein product is CASRPGGNSGANVLTF.

The chain couples TRBV5-5 to TRBJ1-4, with 7 bases identical to TRBD1. Trimming took 1 base from V and 6 from J; bases not matched to a gene: 3. CDR3 length: 14 residues. Germline CDR1 reads SGHKS; CDR2 reads YYEKEE (reference sequence). CDR3 coding DNA: TGTGCCAGCAGCTTGTTAGGGGGCGATGAAAAACTGTTTTTT. Amino acid sequence: CASSLLGGDEKLFF.

The gene calls are TRBV19 and TRBJ2-2, with 13 bases aligning to TRBD2. The CDR3 contains 16 residues. Germline CDR1 is LNHDA and CDR2 is SQIVND (reference sequence). The junction had 5 bases not matched to a gene; V was cut back by 6 bases and J by 4 bases. CDR3 loop: CASSTGLAGATGELFF. DNA for the CDR3: TGTGCCAGTAGCACTGGACTAGCGGGAGCCACCGGGGAGCTGTTTTTT. Combining the CDR3 with reference TRBV19 and TRBJ2-2 gives the whole variable domain DGGITQSPKYLFRKEGQNVTLSCEQNLNHDAMYWYRQDPGQGLRLIYYSQIVNDFQKGDIAEGYSVSREKKESFPLTVTSAQKNPTAFYLCASSTGLAGATGELFFGEGSRLTVL.